A single sample is the source of the 28 T cell receptor beta chains below, sequenced in a study of cytomegalovirus exposure and HLA in healthy donors. Sequencing was performed with immunoSEQ multiplex PCR; in TCRdb, only in-frame clones are kept and a portion is missing. This table holds 130,000 to 150,000 clones, roughly nine tenths found once. Sample: PBMCs. These receptors originate from a man younger than 35 in good health and CMV-seronegative.

This clone turned up a few times. The rearrangement uses TRBV30 and TRBJ1-4; D uncertain. CDR3 size: 14 residues. Trimming removed 7 bases at V and 3 bases at J, with 15 bases between. Germline V gene sequence: CDR1 GTSNPN, CDR2 SVGIG (reference sequence). Written as DNA, the CDR3 is TGTGCCTACGGTGCGAGAGAAGCTAATGAAAAACTGTTTTTT. It yields the protein CAYGAREANEKLFF. Complete variable domain (other parts from reference TRBV30 and TRBJ1-4): SQTIHQWPATLVQPVGSPLSLECTVEGTSNPNLYWYRQAAGRGLQLLFYSVGIGQISSEVPQNLSASRPQDRQFILSSKKLLLSDSGFYLCAYGAREANEKLFFGSGTQLSVL.

This sequence joins TRBV7-9 and TRBJ1-2; 7 positions match TRBD1. Germline CDR1 and CDR2: SEHNR and FQNEAQ (reference sequence). This CDR3 comprises 14 residues. With V trimmed by 6 bases and J by 7 bases, 11 bases remained unmatched. The CDR3 sequence: CASSWDSRGGGYTF. The CDR3 DNA is TGTGCCAGCAGTTGGGACAGCCGGGGGGGTGGCTACACCTTC.

Details on this clone: The same CDR3 is also encoded by other DNA sequences in this sample. The V and J genes are TRBV5-1 and TRBJ2-7, with 12 bases lining up with TRBD2. V dropped 1 base and J dropped 1; count of bases not matched to a gene: 0. The CDR3 is made up of 15 amino acids. The germline CDR1 and CDR2 sequences are SGHRS and YFSETQ. The CDR3 loop is CASSLLAGGSYEQYF. CDR3 bases: TGCGCCAGCAGCTTGCTAGCGGGGGGGTCCTACGAGCAGTACTTC.

This clone is a singleton in its sample. This chain connects TRBV19 to TRBJ1-4; TRBD1 matches at 11 bases. With V trimmed by 3 bases and J by 0 bases, 6 bases remained unmatched. Germline assignment: CDR1 LNHDA and CDR2 SQIVND (reference sequence). This CDR3 contains 18 residues. This chain's CDR3 is CASSIRTGGPSTNEKLFF. The CDR3 nucleotides read TGTGCCAGTAGTATCCGGACAGGGGGCCCCTCAACTAATGAAAAACTGTTTTTT.

The chain carries TRBV14 and TRBJ1-1; 10 bases are shared with TRBD1. The CDR3 has 22 amino acids. The V and J ends lost 1 base and 0 bases, in that order; junction bases with no gene match: 20. The germline V gene has CDR1 SGHDN and CDR2 FVKESK. The CDR3 region has the DNA TGTGCCAGCAGCCAAGTCCTATTTGCCCGGTTATGGGACAGGGGCATGAACACTGAAGCTTTCTTT. Translation gives CASSQVLFARLWDRGMNTEAFF.

This clone has only one observation. The J gene is TRBJ2-3, the V gene TRBV7-9, with 11 bases matching TRBD2. Germline V gene data show CDR1 as SEHNR and CDR2 as FQNEAQ (reference sequence). The J segment lost 2 bases and the V segment lost 5 bases, leaving 9 bases of the junction unmatched. CDR3 length equals 17 residues. The CDR3 DNA is TGTGCCAGCAGCCCGAACTCGGGACTAGCGGACACAGATACGCAGTATTTT. Its translation is CASSPNSGLADTDTQYF.

This chain links TRBV19 with TRBJ1-6; weak D call: TRBD1 (6 bases). Trimming stripped 4 bases from V and 5 bases from J, with 12 bases between. Germline V gene data show CDR1 as LNHDA and CDR2 as SQIVND (reference sequence). This CDR3 is 15 amino acids long. Here the CDR3 DNA reads TGTGCCAGTAGTACTACCGGGACACATAATTCACCCCTCCACTTT. It is translated as CASSTTGTHNSPLHF.

The chain is built from TRBV27 and TRBJ2-3; D unclear. The CDR3 length is 15 residues. Looked up from germline, CDR1 is MNHEY and CDR2 is SMNVEV (reference sequence). With 4 bases removed from V and 0 bases from J, the gap between germline ends came to 11 bases. CDR3 bases: TGTGCCAGCAGTTCCCGACAAAGGAGCACAGATACGCAGTATTTT. Amino acid sequence: CASSSRQRSTDTQYF.

The chain recombines TRBV7-7 with TRBJ2-3; no definite D call. The germline CDR1 and CDR2 sequences are SSHAT and FNYEAQ (reference sequence). The CDR3 consists of 13 residues. V lost 4 bases and J 3 bases, leaving 8 bases between the germline ends. The CDR3 reads CASSSERTDTQYF. CDR3 DNA sequence: TGTGCCAGCAGCTCAGAAAGAACAGATACGCAGTATTTT.

The rearrangement joins TRBV7-2 to TRBJ2-4; D is perhaps TRBD1 (6 bases). This CDR3 region has 15 residues. Trimming took off 5 bases at V and 0 bases at J, with 11 bases between the two ends. Per germline, CDR1 SGHTA and CDR2 FQGNSA. CDR3 residues: CASSPPGVAKNIQYF. The CDR3 nucleotides read TGTGCCAGCAGCCCGCCAGGGGTAGCCAAAAACATTCAGTACTTC. Supplemented by reference TRBV7-2 and TRBJ2-4, the full variable domain reads GAGVSQSPSNKVTEKGKDVELRCDPISGHTALYWYRQSLGQGLEFLIYFQGNSAPDKSGLPSDRFSAERTGGSVSTLTIQRTQQEDSAVYLCASSPPGVAKNIQYFGAGTRLSVL.

This clone was seen just once. This chain uses TRBV5-4 with TRBJ2-5; 8 bases align to TRBD2. Germline CDR1 is SGHNT and CDR2 is YYREEE (reference sequence). J gave up 1 base and V 0 bases, and 11 bases lay outside the gene matches. The CDR3 contains 18 residues. The CDR3 region is CASSLESSGTLFQETQYF. The CDR3 DNA reads TGTGCCAGCAGCTTGGAGAGTAGCGGGACATTATTCCAAGAGACCCAGTACTTC.

The CDR3 spells CAWEPLTGSGNTIYF. The CDR3 DNA reads TGTGCCTGGGAACCCCTGACAGGGAGTGGAAACACCATATATTTT. The chain recombines TRBV30 with TRBJ1-3, with 7 bases identical to TRBD1. Germline CDR1 and CDR2: GTSNPN and SVGIG (reference sequence). The J segment lost 3 bases and the V segment lost 5 bases, leaving 10 bases of the junction unmatched. CDR3 size: 15 residues.

The rearrangement uses TRBV28 and TRBJ2-3; 10 positions match TRBD2. Unmatched junction bases numbered 7, after V lost 5 bases and J lost 2 bases. This CDR3 is built from 16 residues. Germline V gene lookup returns CDR1 MDHEN and CDR2 SYDVKM. CDR3 DNA sequence: TGTGCCAGCAGTACTAGAGCGGGAGGGTTCACAGATACGCAGTATTTT. This codes for CASSTRAGGFTDTQYF.

A remark on this clone: Other DNA sequences of this sample code for an identical CDR3. J is TRBJ2-5 and V is TRBV9; 12 bases are shared with TRBD1. Trimming cost V 2 bases and J 5 bases; bases outside gene matches: 4. The CDR3 length is 15 residues. Germline CDR1 reads SGDLS; CDR2 reads YYNGEE. The CDR3 loop is CASSVGDRGLETQYF. The CDR3 nucleotides are TGTGCCAGCAGCGTGGGGGACAGGGGGCTTGAGACCCAGTACTTC.

The chain has TRBV15 and TRBJ2-1; maybe TRBD2 (6 bases). Trimming left V 4 bases short and J 5 bases short, with 21 bases between. CDR1 is LNHNV, CDR2 YYDKDF, per germline (reference sequence). The length of the CDR3 is 17 residues. The CDR3 spells CATSNDGGLGVHNEQFF. In DNA, the CDR3 is TGTGCCACCAGCAATGATGGAGGGTTAGGTGTACACAATGAGCAGTTCTTC.

The chain employs TRBV4-2 and TRBJ1-2, with D possibly TRBD1 on 5 matching bases. The V end was cut by 0 bases, the J end by 2 bases, with 10 bases between. CDR1 is LGHNA and CDR2 is YNFKEQ in the germline V gene. The CDR3 consists of 15 residues. CDR3 sequence: CASSQDRPGNYGYTF. The CDR3 DNA is TGTGCCAGCAGCCAAGATAGGCCAGGGAACTATGGCTACACCTTC.

The genes are TRBV7-9 and TRBJ2-1; 11 nucleotides align to TRBD2. Germline CDR1 SEHNR, CDR2 FQNEAQ (reference sequence). V lost 6 bases, J lost 6 bases, and 7 bases stayed unmatched. The CDR3 spans 15 residues. The CDR3 protein is CASRGTGLAVNEQFF. In nucleotides, the CDR3 is TGTGCCAGCAGGGGGACGGGACTAGCGGTCAATGAGCAGTTCTTC.

The rearrangement uses TRBV27 and TRBJ2-7; tentatively, D is TRBD1 (6 bases). CDR1 and CDR2 (germline): MNHEY, SMNVEV (reference sequence). V lost 3 bases and J 4 bases, leaving 13 bases between the germline ends. This CDR3 is 14 amino acids long. The CDR3: CASSFRGLGYEQYF. The CDR3 bases are TGTGCCAGCAGTTTCAGGGGCCTAGGTTACGAGCAGTACTTC.

The chain is built from TRBV7-9 and TRBJ2-5; D is possibly TRBD2 (6 bases). The germline V gene encodes CDR1 SEHNR and CDR2 FQNEAQ (reference sequence). Trimming left V 8 bases short and J 5 bases short, with 12 bases between. The CDR3 extends over 12 amino acids. CDR3 sequence reads: CASQGSGETQYF. The CDR3, as DNA: TGTGCCAGCCAAGGAAGCGGGGAGACCCAGTACTTC.

The chain links TRBV5-6 to TRBJ1-6, with D hard to call. Germline V gene lookup returns CDR1 SGHDT and CDR2 YYEEEE. This CDR3 is 15 amino acids long. V was cut by 0 bases and J by 4 bases, with 8 bases left in between. The CDR3 nucleotides read TGTGCCAGCAGCTTGGGTCAGGCTTATAATTCACCCCTCCACTTT. Its protein is CASSLGQAYNSPLHF.

The rearrangement uses TRBV7-9 and TRBJ2-3; D may be TRBD1 (5 bases). The CDR3 length is 15 residues. The germline CDR1 and CDR2 sequences are SEHNR and FQNEAQ (reference sequence). Trimming shortened V by 2 bases and J by 4 bases, and 13 bases separated the two germline ends. CDR3 nucleotides: TGTGCCAGCAGCTTATCGGCAGGGCTTTCAGATACGCAGTATTTT. Amino acids: CASSLSAGLSDTQYF.

In this sample, this clone turned up once. The rearrangement links TRBV7-8 to TRBJ2-1; 10 bases fit TRBD2. This CDR3 is 18 amino acids long. From germline, CDR1 is SGHVS and CDR2 FQNEAQ. V shed 1 base and J 7 bases; nucleotides not matched to a gene: 13. CDR3 loop: CASSLVNLGLALGNEQFF. The CDR3 coding sequence is TGTGCCAGCAGCTTAGTTAATTTGGGACTAGCGCTAGGGAATGAGCAGTTCTTC.

This chain joins TRBV27 and TRBJ2-1; 10 bases align to TRBD2. Germline loops: CDR1 MNHEY, CDR2 SMNVEV (reference sequence). Trimming cost V 2 bases and J 2 bases; bases outside gene matches: 3. The CDR3 runs to 16 residues. The CDR3 region has the DNA TGTGCCAGCAGTTTAGGTACTAGCGGGGCCTACAATGAGCAGTTCTTC. Encoded protein: CASSLGTSGAYNEQFF.

This rearrangement joins TRBV5-1 to TRBJ2-7; the match to TRBD1 covers 8 bases. With V trimmed by 0 bases and J by 7 bases, 9 bases remained unmatched. The CDR3 totals 15 residues. Germline V gives CDR1 SGHRS, CDR2 YFSETQ. CDR3 protein: CASSLGQGIYQEQYV. The DNA of the CDR3 is TGCGCCAGCAGCTTGGGACAGGGGATTTATCAAGAGCAGTACGTC.

This clone was counted once. The chain couples TRBV5-4 to TRBJ1-2; maybe TRBD1 (5 bases). The CDR3 is 14 amino acids. Germline V gene sequence: CDR1 SGHNT, CDR2 YYREEE (reference sequence). V was cut by 0 bases and J by 2 bases, with 8 bases left in between. CDR3: CASSLDRWNYGYTF. Written as DNA, the CDR3 is TGTGCCAGCAGCTTGGACAGGTGGAACTATGGCTACACCTTC.

The table lists this clone with a few counts. This chain links TRBV5-1 with TRBJ2-7; TRBD1 matches at 7 bases. V dropped 2 bases and J dropped 6; count of bases not matched to a gene: 11. This CDR3 has 15 residues. CDR1 is SGHRS, CDR2 YFSETQ, per germline. The CDR3 DNA reads as TGCGCCAGCAGCTTAAACCCCACAGGGGCTAGCGAGCAGTACTTC. This translates into CASSLNPTGASEQYF.

The chain carries TRBV14 and TRBJ2-7, with a possible D match to TRBD1 (6 bases). Germline assignment: CDR1 SGHDN and CDR2 FVKESK. The V end was cut by 0 bases, the J end by 2 bases, with 14 bases between. The length of the CDR3 is 16 residues. This CDR3 reads CASSQEQDRRAYEQYF. Here the CDR3 DNA reads TGTGCCAGCAGCCAAGAACAGGACAGACGGGCCTACGAGCAGTACTTC.

V gene TRBV14 combines with J gene TRBJ2-7, with 11 positions matching TRBD2. V lost 4 bases to trimming and J lost 9 bases; unmatched junction nucleotides: 5. Per germline, CDR1 SGHDN and CDR2 FVKESK. The CDR3 totals 13 residues. CDR3 protein: CASSRLAGSVQYV. In DNA form, the CDR3 reads TGTGCCAGCAGCCGACTAGCGGGATCGGTGCAGTACGTC.